This TCR beta chain was found in a study of cytomegalovirus exposure and HLA in healthy donors. Study-level findings and limits: Earlier analysis yielded a pattern in which most TCR beta V segments were productive about 90% or about 30% of the time. Several top significant clusters appeared, in a later analysis, to be linked to common viral pathogens. Sequencing had likely introduced a cluster of highly shared sequence variants as an artifact.

This CDR3 is built from 19 residues. CDR1 is MNHEY, CDR2 SMNVEV, per germline (reference sequence). V trimming: 4 bases; J trimming: 0 bases; junction bases outside the gene matches: 9. Turning to this clone: What it recognizes is unknown.

This PCR relied on a set of 60 Vbeta primers and 13 Jbeta primers. Data came from immunoSEQ multiplex PCR; TCRdb stores just in-frame clones and leaves some out. This repertoire shows 210,000 or so clones, over 65% found once; its top ten account for over 1%. The rearrangement uses TRBV27 and TRBJ2-6, with TRBD2 matching over 10 bases. The TCR sequence derives from a human donor in good health. Sequences were obtained from PBMCs. In DNA, the CDR3 is TGTGCCAGCAGTTCGCGGACTAGCGGTCTAAGCTCTGGGGCCAACGTCCTGACTTTC. This gives the protein CASSSRTSGLSSGANVLTF.